Below, 2 T cell receptor beta chains from the same sample are listed, as sequenced in a study of cytomegalovirus exposure and HLA in healthy donors (TCRdb year 2017). Libraries were prepared through the immunoSEQ multiplex PCR assay. Sourced from immuneACCESS, this table was stored by TCRdb with only in-frame sequences that have V and J called. A share of the clones is absent; for the studies checked, an unresolved V gene accounts for under half, and the remainder has no known explanation. This sample gives 80,000 to 100,000 clones in total; about 88% of them show up just once. The ten biggest clones cover 6.3% of the sample. Sequencing was done on a sample of PBMCs. These receptors all come from a man aged 18 to 35 in good health and CMV-seropositive.

This sequence joins TRBV11-1 and TRBJ2-7; D possibly corresponds to TRBD1 (6 bases). The germline V gene has CDR1 SGHAT and CDR2 FQDESV (reference sequence). The CDR3 runs 14 residues. The V and J ends lost 5 bases and 4 bases respectively, with 15 bases between them. DNA of the CDR3: TGTGCCAGCAGCCGTCGACAGGTCTGGTACGAGCAGTACTTC. Translating gives CASSRRQVWYEQYF.

The chain couples TRBV5-4 to TRBJ2-2; 8 bases map to TRBD1. Looked up from germline, CDR1 is SGHNT and CDR2 is YYREEE (reference sequence). The CDR3 runs 15 residues. Germline trimming cut 4 bases from V and 6 bases from J; bases unmatched to any gene: 8. CDR3: CASSGNRGFSGELFF. The DNA of the CDR3 is TGTGCCAGCAGCGGTAACAGGGGGTTCTCCGGGGAGCTGTTTTTT.